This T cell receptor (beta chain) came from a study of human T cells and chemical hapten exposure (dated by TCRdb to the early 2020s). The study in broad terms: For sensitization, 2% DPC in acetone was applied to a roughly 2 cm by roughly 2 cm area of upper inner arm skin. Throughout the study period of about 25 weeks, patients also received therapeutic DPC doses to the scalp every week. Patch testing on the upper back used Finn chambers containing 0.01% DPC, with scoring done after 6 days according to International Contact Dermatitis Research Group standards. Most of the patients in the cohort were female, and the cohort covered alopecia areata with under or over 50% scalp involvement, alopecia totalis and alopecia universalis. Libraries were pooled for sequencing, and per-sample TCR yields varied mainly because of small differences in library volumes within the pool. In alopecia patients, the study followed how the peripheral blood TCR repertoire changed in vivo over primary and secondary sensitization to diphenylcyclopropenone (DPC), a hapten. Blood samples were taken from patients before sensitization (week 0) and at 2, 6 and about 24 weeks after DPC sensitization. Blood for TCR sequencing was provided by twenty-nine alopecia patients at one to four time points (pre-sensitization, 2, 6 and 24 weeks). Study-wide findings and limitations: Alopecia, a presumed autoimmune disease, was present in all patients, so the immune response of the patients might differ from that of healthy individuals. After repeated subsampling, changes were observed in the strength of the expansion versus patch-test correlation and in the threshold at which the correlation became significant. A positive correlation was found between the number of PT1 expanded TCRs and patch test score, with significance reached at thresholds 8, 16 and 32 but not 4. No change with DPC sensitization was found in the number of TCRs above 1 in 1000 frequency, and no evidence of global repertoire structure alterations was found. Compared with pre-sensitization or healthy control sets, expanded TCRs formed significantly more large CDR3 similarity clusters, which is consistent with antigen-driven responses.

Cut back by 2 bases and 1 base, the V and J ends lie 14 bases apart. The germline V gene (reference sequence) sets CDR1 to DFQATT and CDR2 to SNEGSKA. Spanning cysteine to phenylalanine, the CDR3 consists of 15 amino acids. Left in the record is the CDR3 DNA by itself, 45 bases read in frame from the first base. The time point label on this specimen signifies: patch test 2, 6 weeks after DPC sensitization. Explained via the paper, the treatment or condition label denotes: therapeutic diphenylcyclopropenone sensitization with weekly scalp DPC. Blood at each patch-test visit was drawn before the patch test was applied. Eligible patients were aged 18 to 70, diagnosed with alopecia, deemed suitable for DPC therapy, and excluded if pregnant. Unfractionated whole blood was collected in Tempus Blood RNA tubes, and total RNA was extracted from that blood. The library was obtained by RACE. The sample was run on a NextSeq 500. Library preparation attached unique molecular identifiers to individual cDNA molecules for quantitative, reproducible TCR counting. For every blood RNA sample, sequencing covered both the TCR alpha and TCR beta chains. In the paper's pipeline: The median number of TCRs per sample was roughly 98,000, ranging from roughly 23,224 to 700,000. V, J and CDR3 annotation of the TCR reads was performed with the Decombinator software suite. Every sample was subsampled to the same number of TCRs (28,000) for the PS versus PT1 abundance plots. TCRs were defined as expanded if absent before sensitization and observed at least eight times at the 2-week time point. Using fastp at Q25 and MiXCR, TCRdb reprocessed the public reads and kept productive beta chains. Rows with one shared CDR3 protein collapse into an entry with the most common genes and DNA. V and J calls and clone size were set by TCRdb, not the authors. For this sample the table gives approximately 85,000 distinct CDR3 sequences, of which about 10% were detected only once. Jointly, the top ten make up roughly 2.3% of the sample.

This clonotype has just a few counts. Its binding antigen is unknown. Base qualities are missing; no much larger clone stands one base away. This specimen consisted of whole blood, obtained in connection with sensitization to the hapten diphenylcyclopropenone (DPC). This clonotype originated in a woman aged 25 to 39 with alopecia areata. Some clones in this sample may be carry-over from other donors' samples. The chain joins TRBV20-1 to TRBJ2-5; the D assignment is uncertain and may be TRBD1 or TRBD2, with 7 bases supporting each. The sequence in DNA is TGCAGTGCTAGACCAGGGGGGGGTGCCCAAGAGACCCAGTACTTC. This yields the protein CSARPGGGAQETQYF.